These 11 T cell receptor beta chains came from one sample sequenced in a study of cytomegalovirus exposure and HLA in healthy donors. 13 Jbeta primers and 60 Vbeta primers were used for the PCR. The method was immunoSEQ multiplex PCR; TCRdb's version includes in-frame clones alone and lacks a portion of them. The table shows approximately 130,000 clones, with 65% to 85% occurring only once. The sequencing input was PBMCs. These receptor sequences come from a woman in her 40s in good health and CMV-seropositive.

The chain carries TRBV28 and TRBJ2-7, with 11 nucleotides matching TRBD2. V was clipped by 6 bases and J by 4 bases; unmatched bases: 11. The CDR3 consists of 16 residues. Looked up from germline, CDR1 is MDHEN and CDR2 is SYDVKM. The CDR3 protein is CASRGFGTSGTYEQYF. CDR3 in DNA: TGTGCCAGCAGAGGCTTCGGGACTAGCGGTACTTACGAGCAGTACTTC.

The sample holds one count of this clone. This chain uses TRBV19 with TRBJ1-2; 7 positions match TRBD1. The CDR3 runs to 14 residues. Trimming cost V 7 bases and J 4 bases; bases outside gene matches: 9. The germline CDR1 and CDR2 sequences are LNHDA and SQIVND (reference sequence). The CDR3 DNA sequence: TGTGCCAGTACCCTTAAGACAGGGCTCTATGGCTACACCTTC. This translates into CASTLKTGLYGYTF.

The rearrangement uses TRBV27 and TRBJ1-2, with D possibly TRBD1 on 5 matching bases. This CDR3 spans 15 amino acids. CDR1 and CDR2 from the germline V gene are MNHEY and SMNVEV (reference sequence). The V end lost 6 bases, the J end lost 1 base, and 15 bases lay between the germline ends. The CDR3 coding sequence is TGTGCCAGCAGAGGGGCAACAGAAAGTAACTATGGCTACACCTTC. Translation: CASRGATESNYGYTF.

The V gene is TRBV2, the J gene TRBJ2-2; 13 bases align to TRBD2. Trimming at V came to 10 bases and at J to 2 bases, leaving 7 bases not matched to a gene. The germline CDR1 and CDR2 sequences are SNHLY and FYNNEI. This CDR3 contains 16 residues. The CDR3 loop is CAIATSGGPNTGELFF. CDR3 nucleotides: TGTGCCATCGCGACTAGCGGGGGGCCAAACACCGGGGAGCTGTTTTTT.

The chain combines TRBV5-6 with TRBJ2-7; D uncertain. Trimming shortened V by 2 bases and J by 2 bases, and 8 bases separated the two germline ends. The length of the CDR3 is 13 residues. CDR1 SGHDT and CDR2 YYEEEE come from the germline V gene. CDR3 residues: CASSLRQAYEQYF. The CDR3 DNA reads as TGTGCCAGCAGCTTACGACAAGCCTACGAGCAGTACTTC.

The V gene is TRBV27, the J gene TRBJ2-3; 8 nucleotides match TRBD1. This CDR3 has 15 amino acids. The J segment lost 9 bases and the V segment lost 2 bases, leaving 10 bases of the junction unmatched. Germline-derived CDR1 and CDR2 are MNHEY and SMNVEV (reference sequence). CDR3 loop: CASSLRGQAMRTQYF. The CDR3 nucleotides read TGTGCCAGCAGTTTAAGGGGACAGGCAATGAGGACGCAGTATTTT.

This clone appeared a few times. J is TRBJ2-7 and V is TRBV27; tentatively, D is TRBD2 (5 bases). Germline CDR1 MNHEY, CDR2 SMNVEV (reference sequence). V was pared by 0 bases and J by 2 bases, with 11 bases between. The CDR3 is made up of 15 amino acids. Here the CDR3 reads CASSLSSGFPYEQYF. In DNA form, the CDR3 reads TGTGCCAGCAGTTTATCATCGGGGTTCCCCTACGAGCAGTACTTC.

This chain uses TRBV7-2 with TRBJ2-1; TRBD2 might be the D (5 bases). V was shortened by 3 bases and J by 5 bases, with 8 bases between the two germline ends. Germline CDR1 reads SGHTA; CDR2 reads FQGNSA. The CDR3 spans 13 residues. CDR3 amino acids: CASSFPGNNEQFF. In nucleotides, the CDR3 is TGTGCCAGCAGCTTCCCCGGGAACAATGAGCAGTTCTTC.

This clone was recorded a few times. This chain links TRBV5-1 with TRBJ2-3, with 7 bases lining up with TRBD1. This CDR3 comprises 17 residues. V lost 1 base and J lost 2; bases outside the gene matches: 10. In germline, CDR1 is SGHRS, CDR2 YFSETQ. This CDR3 reads CASSLILDRENTDTQYF. DNA of the CDR3: TGCGCCAGCAGCTTGATCCTTGACAGGGAAAACACAGATACGCAGTATTTT.

The rearrangement uses TRBV5-1 and TRBJ2-3; TRBD1 is a possible D gene (5 bases). Trimming removed 3 bases at V and 2 bases at J, with 7 bases between. The CDR3 loop spans 13 amino acids. Germline V gene data show CDR1 as SGHRS and CDR2 as YFSETQ. Written as DNA, the CDR3 is TGCGCCAGCAGCTCGGACAACACAGATACGCAGTATTTT. Translated, it gives CASSSDNTDTQYF.

The genes are TRBV7-9 and TRBJ2-5; TRBD2 matches at 13 bases. Trimming cost V 7 bases and J 7 bases; bases outside gene matches: 15. Germline lookup yields CDR1 SEHNR and CDR2 FQNEAQ (reference sequence). The CDR3 contains 17 residues. CDR3 nucleotide sequence: TGTGCCAGCAACCAACGGACTAGCGGGAGTACCAGGGGGACCCAGTACTTC. Translation: CASNQRTSGSTRGTQYF. The full variable domain, rest sourced from reference TRBV7-9 and TRBJ2-5, is DTGVSQNPRHKITKRGQNVTFRCDPISEHNRLYWYRQTLGQGPEFLTYFQNEAQLEKSRLLSDRFSAERPKGSFSTLEIQRTEQGDSAMYLCASNQRTSGSTRGTQYFGPGTRLLVL.